These 25 T cell receptor beta chains were all obtained from the same sample, sequenced in a study of blood T cell repertoires in COVID-19. The method was immunoSEQ multiplex PCR; TCRdb's version includes in-frame clones alone and lacks a portion of them. The table lists around 340,000 clones, 65% to 90% of them singletons. The source material was PBMCs or T cells enriched from blood (not recorded which). The source of these receptors is a woman in her thirties or forties with acute COVID-19.

J is TRBJ2-7 and V is TRBV6-6, with D uncertain. This CDR3 comprises 15 residues. Deletions cut 2 bases from V and 3 bases from J, with 14 bases between. Germline loops: CDR1 MNHNY, CDR2 SVGAGI (reference sequence). As DNA, the CDR3 is TGTGCCAGCAGTTACCTTAACAGCTACCACTACGAGCAGTACTTC. This translates into CASSYLNSYHYEQYF.

The chain links TRBV7-3 to TRBJ1-1; 7 bases fit TRBD1. This CDR3 contains 14 residues. Looked up from germline, CDR1 is SGHTA and CDR2 is FQGTGA. Trimming took 4 bases from V and 4 from J; bases not matched to a gene: 6. The CDR3 reads CASSSQGWVTEAFF. In nucleotides, the CDR3 is TGTGCCAGCAGCTCACAGGGGTGGGTCACTGAAGCTTTCTTT.

This sequence joins TRBV10-1 and TRBJ2-7; perhaps TRBD1 as D (5 bases). This CDR3 has 16 amino acids. CDR1 WNHNN and CDR2 SYGVQD come from the germline V gene (reference sequence). The V end was cut by 8 bases, the J end by 0 bases, with 20 bases between. The CDR3: CASYRRAGPYSYEQYF. Here the CDR3 DNA reads TGCGCCAGCTATAGGAGAGCAGGGCCTTACTCCTACGAGCAGTACTTC.

This chain connects TRBV5-1 to TRBJ2-7, with D possibly TRBD1 on 6 matching bases. V lost 4 bases and J lost 1, with 12 bases in between. Per germline, CDR1 SGHRS and CDR2 YFSETQ. CDR3 length equals 14 residues. The DNA for the CDR3 is TGCGCCAGCAGCACTGACAGGTCATCCTACGAGCAGTACTTC. Protein sequence: CASSTDRSSYEQYF.

This chain connects TRBV18 to TRBJ2-6, with TRBD1 matching over 9 bases. The CDR3 covers 18 residues. The V segment lost 3 bases and the J segment 0 bases; nucleotides outside the gene matches: 6. Germline V CDR1 and CDR2: KGHSH, LQKENI. The CDR3 loop reads CASSPRTGDNSGANVLTF. The CDR3, as DNA: TGTGCCAGCTCACCGCGGACAGGGGATAACTCTGGGGCCAACGTCCTGACTTTC.

V and J are TRBV6-2 or TRBV6-3 and TRBJ2-7; D is uncertain. This CDR3 has 12 residues. Trimming removed 6 bases from V and 2 bases from J, with 8 bases in between. Germline V gene sequence: CDR1 MNHEY, CDR2 SVGEGT. This CDR3 reads CASSPVTYEQYF. The CDR3 coding sequence is TGTGCCAGCAGCCCCGTTACCTACGAGCAGTACTTC.

The CDR3 DNA sequence: TGTGCCAGTAGTAGTAGACAGGGACAGCCCCAGCATTTT. It codes for CASSSRQGQPQHF. The V and J genes are TRBV19 and TRBJ1-5; 7 bases are shared with TRBD1. The V segment lost 4 bases and the J segment 7 bases; nucleotides outside the gene matches: 4. This CDR3 is 13 amino acids long. CDR1 LNHDA and CDR2 SQIVND come from the germline V gene (reference sequence).

This clone was seen just once. The chain is built from TRBV7-3 and TRBJ2-5; no definite D call. Trimming removed 2 bases from V and 2 bases from J, with 6 bases in between. Per germline, CDR1 SGHTA and CDR2 FQGTGA. CDR3 length equals 13 residues. The CDR3: CASSLGHQETQYF. DNA of the CDR3: TGTGCCAGCAGCTTAGGGCATCAAGAGACCCAGTACTTC.

The chain links TRBV12-3 or TRBV12-4 to TRBJ2-5, with a weak D call TRBD2 (6 bases). This CDR3 is 13 amino acids long. V dropped 6 bases and J dropped 5 bases, with 13 bases sitting between them. CDR3 in DNA: TGTGCCAGCAGGGGGACTTCTCCGGAGACCCAGTACTTC. This gives the protein CASRGTSPETQYF.

Only a few counts were recorded for this clone. The chain carries TRBV6-5 and TRBJ1-2; TRBD1 might be the D (5 bases). The CDR3 has 13 residues. V was cut by 8 bases and J by 8 bases, with 18 bases left in between. CDR1 is MNHEY, CDR2 SVGAGI, per germline. The CDR3 DNA reads as TGTGCCAGCCACCGGACATCGGGTCGGGGCTACACCTTC. It encodes CASHRTSGRGYTF.

The V gene is TRBV6-5, the J gene TRBJ1-1; D possibly corresponds to TRBD1 (6 bases). Germline CDR1 reads MNHEY; CDR2 reads SVGAGI. The CDR3 is 13 amino acids. The V and J ends lost 6 bases and 7 bases respectively, with 15 bases between them. The CDR3 coding sequence is TGTGCCAGCAGGATAACAGGGACCCATGAAGCTTTCTTT. Translation: CASRITGTHEAFF.

The rearrangement uses TRBV6-2 or TRBV6-3 and TRBJ2-5; D not certain. CDR3 length equals 17 residues. The ends were cut back, 2 bases at V and 0 bases at J, with 16 bases in the middle. CDR1 is MNHEY and CDR2 is SVGEGT in the germline V gene. The CDR3 loop reads CASSYGPRNSYQETQYF. CDR3 nucleotides: TGTGCCAGCAGTTACGGTCCGAGAAACTCGTACCAAGAGACCCAGTACTTC.

The chain has TRBV5-1 and TRBJ2-5; 8 bases align to TRBD1. The CDR3 sequence is 14 residues long. CDR1 SGHRS and CDR2 YFSETQ come from the germline V gene. Trimming took 3 bases from V and 4 from J; bases not matched to a gene: 5. CDR3 in DNA: TGCGCCAGCAGCTGGTCACAGGGGGGAGAGACCCAGTACTTC. It translates to CASSWSQGGETQYF.

This clone was seen more than once but under ten times. The chain joins TRBV6-1 to TRBJ2-4; D remains unclear. This CDR3 comprises 14 residues. Trimming took off 1 base at V and 5 bases at J, with 9 bases between the two ends. Per germline, CDR1 MNHNS and CDR2 SASEGT. The CDR3 reads CASSEGSIQNIQYF. CDR3 nucleotides: TGTGCCAGCAGTGAAGGCAGTATTCAAAACATTCAGTACTTC.

V gene TRBV6-1 combines with J gene TRBJ2-7; D gene uncertain. With 0 bases removed from V and 2 bases from J, the gap between germline ends came to 5 bases. CDR1 is MNHNS, CDR2 SASEGT, per germline. The CDR3 is made up of 13 amino acids. Here the CDR3 DNA reads TGTGCCAGCAGTGAAGCCTATCCCTACGAGCAGTACTTC. Its protein is CASSEAYPYEQYF.

The chain employs TRBV3-1 (or the pseudogene TRBV3-2) and TRBJ2-7; D gene ambiguous. The V gene's germline CDR1 is LGHDT and CDR2 YNNKEL (reference sequence). The CDR3 consists of 12 residues. V lost 6 bases and J 2 bases, leaving 8 bases between the germline ends. The CDR3 here is CASSPTPYEQYF. DNA of the CDR3: TGTGCCAGCAGTCCAACACCCTACGAGCAGTACTTC.

The rearrangement uses TRBV7-8 and TRBJ2-1; perhaps TRBD2 as D (6 bases). Germline CDR1 SGHVS, CDR2 FQNEAQ. Deletions cut 4 bases from V and 4 bases from J, with 8 bases between. The CDR3 runs to 13 residues. The CDR3 sequence is CASSSSGYNEQFF. DNA for the CDR3: TGTGCCAGCAGCTCGAGCGGGTACAATGAGCAGTTCTTC.

The chain employs TRBV18 and TRBJ2-2; 9 bases map to TRBD1. The CDR3 consists of 16 residues. Germline V CDR1 and CDR2: KGHSH, LQKENI. V lost 2 bases to trimming and J lost 5 bases; unmatched junction nucleotides: 6. CDR3 region: CASSPNWDRVTGELFF. The CDR3 region has the DNA TGTGCCAGCTCACCAAATTGGGACAGGGTAACCGGGGAGCTGTTTTTT.

The chain recombines TRBV7-8 with TRBJ2-1; 14 bases match TRBD2. V trimming: 5 bases; J trimming: 8 bases; junction bases outside the gene matches: 5. CDR1 and CDR2 from the germline V gene are SGHVS and FQNEAQ. The length of the CDR3 is 15 residues. Written as DNA, the CDR3 is TGTGCCAGCAGCCGGGGACTAGCGGGAGTTTATGAGCAGTTCTTC. Its translation: CASSRGLAGVYEQFF.

This sequence joins TRBV18 and TRBJ1-1, with TRBD1 as a possible D gene (6 bases). CDR1 is KGHSH and CDR2 is LQKENI in the germline V gene. The CDR3 loop spans 13 amino acids. V dropped 6 bases and J dropped 1 base, with 9 bases sitting between them. CDR3 DNA: TGTGCCAGCTCGCAGGACAGGAACACTGAAGCTTTCTTT. Encoded protein: CASSQDRNTEAFF.

The rearrangement joins TRBV11-2 to TRBJ1-2; 7 positions match TRBD1. The germline V gene has CDR1 SGHAT and CDR2 FQNNGV. Trimming at V came to 4 bases and at J to 3 bases, leaving 11 bases not matched to a gene. This CDR3 region has 16 residues. This CDR3 is CASSWNRGLTDYGYTF. CDR3 DNA sequence: TGTGCCAGCAGCTGGAACAGGGGACTCACCGACTATGGCTACACCTTC.

V is TRBV11-2 and J is TRBJ2-1, with 9 bases that match TRBD2. The CDR3 runs to 14 residues. Looked up from germline, CDR1 is SGHAT and CDR2 is FQNNGV. The ends lost 5 bases at V and 7 bases at J; junction bases unmatched: 6. CDR3 sequence reads: CASSPWLAGNEQFF. CDR3 in DNA: TGTGCCAGCAGCCCCTGGCTAGCGGGGAATGAGCAGTTCTTC.

The chain has TRBV19 and TRBJ1-4; 10 bases fit TRBD1. CDR3 length: 18 amino acids. Trimming took 7 bases from V and 7 from J; bases not matched to a gene: 18. From germline, CDR1 is LNHDA and CDR2 SQIVND (reference sequence). CDR3 sequence (DNA): TGTGCCAGTACCCCCCCCGGGACAGGGGCCGGACCTGGTGAAAAACTGTTTTTT. Its translation is CASTPPGTGAGPGEKLFF.

The genes are TRBV28 and TRBJ1-2; 7 bases fit TRBD1. Germline V CDR1 and CDR2: MDHEN, SYDVKM. Trimming removed 4 bases from V and 4 bases from J; junction bases left unmatched: 3. This CDR3 contains 13 residues. The CDR3 nucleotides are TGTGCCAGCAGTTCAGGGGACAGCTATGGCTACACCTTC. It specifies CASSSGDSYGYTF.

The V gene is TRBV10-3, the J gene TRBJ2-1; D gene unclear. Trimming stripped 4 bases from V and 5 bases from J, with 12 bases between. The V gene's germline CDR1 is ENHRY and CDR2 SYGVKD. CDR3 length equals 14 residues. CDR3: CAISVQLQHNEQFF. As DNA, the CDR3 is TGTGCCATCAGTGTCCAACTCCAACACAATGAGCAGTTCTTC.